Each of the 27 T cell receptor beta chains below was sequenced from the same sample in a study of CD4 T cells in relation to SARS-CoV-2 and coronaviruses. No antigen has been identified for these receptors. Unexposed donor CD4+ T cells date from 2011-2018, before the COVID-19 pandemic. CD4+ T cells were isolated from the cells after around 11 days of culture. The repertoire was sequenced with immunoSEQ multiplex PCR; TCRdb's copy has only in-frame clones and lacks some. The sample has around 18,000 clones; roughly 80% are singletons. The material sequenced was CD4+ T cells from PBMCs, cultured in vitro. Receptors originate from a human donor in good health.

The chain carries TRBV27 and TRBJ2-2, with 12 bases identical to TRBD1. The trim removed 4 bases at V and 9 bases at J, leaving 6 bases unmatched. The length of the CDR3 is 15 residues. CDR1 MNHEY and CDR2 SMNVEV come from the germline V gene (reference sequence). CDR3 DNA: TGTGCCAGCAGTTCCTTGGGACAGGGGGCGCGGGAGCTGTTTTTT. Its translation is CASSSLGQGARELFF.

This clone was seen a few times. The J gene is TRBJ2-7, the V gene TRBV2; D ambiguous. V dropped 4 bases and J dropped 0 bases, with 16 bases sitting between them. The CDR3 sequence is 16 residues long. Germline CDR1 SNHLY, CDR2 FYNNEI. Here the CDR3 DNA reads TGTGCCAGCAGTGTCCCGGCGGCCCCAAGCTCCTACGAGCAGTACTTC. It codes for CASSVPAAPSSYEQYF.

The genes are TRBV3-1 (or the pseudogene TRBV3-2) and TRBJ2-3; 9 positions match TRBD2. CDR3 length: 16 residues. Germline CDR1 reads LGHDT; CDR2 reads YNNKEL (reference sequence). Trimming cost V 6 bases and J 0 bases; bases outside gene matches: 7. CDR3 loop: CASRTSGVSSTDTQYF. The CDR3 DNA reads TGTGCCAGCAGGACTAGCGGAGTCTCTAGCACAGATACGCAGTATTTT.

This clone was seen only once. The J gene is TRBJ2-5, the V gene TRBV19; TRBD1 aligns across 10 bases. The V gene's germline CDR1 is LNHDA and CDR2 SQIVND (reference sequence). The junction had 9 bases not matched to a gene; V was cut back by 6 bases and J by 5 bases. The CDR3 contains 15 residues. CDR3 DNA: TGTGCCAGTAGCGAGACAGGGGGCGGAGGGGAGACCCAGTACTTC. Translated, it gives CASSETGGGGETQYF.

CDR3 DNA: TGTGCCAGCAGCCAGGCTACCTACTACGAGCAGTACTTC. Protein sequence: CASSQATYYEQYF. V gene TRBV3-1 (or the pseudogene TRBV3-2) combines with J gene TRBJ2-7; the D is unclear. CDR3 length equals 13 residues. Germline CDR1 reads LGHDT; CDR2 reads YNNKEL (reference sequence). Trimming left V 3 bases short and J 3 bases short, with 9 bases between.

The chain is built from TRBV14 and TRBJ1-3, with TRBD1 as a possible D gene (5 bases). CDR1 SGHDN and CDR2 FVKESK come from the germline V gene. Between the trimmed V and J ends, which lost 3 bases and 4 bases, there was a span of 13 bases. CDR3 length equals 15 residues. The CDR3 bases are TGTGCCAGCAGCCACGACACGGGGGTAGGAAACACCATATATTTT. Translation gives CASSHDTGVGNTIYF.

V is TRBV5-1 and J is TRBJ1-2, with D unclear. The V end was cut by 0 bases, the J end by 3 bases, with 12 bases between. The CDR3 runs to 15 residues. Germline CDR1 reads SGHRS; CDR2 reads YFSETQ. The CDR3 sequence is CASSLAPFRDYGYTF. The CDR3 bases are TGCGCCAGCAGCTTGGCCCCCTTCCGGGACTATGGCTACACCTTC. The whole variable domain, remainder taken from reference TRBV5-1 and TRBJ1-2, is KAGVTQTPRYLIKTRGQQVTLSCSPISGHRSVSWYQQTPGQGLQFLFEYFSETQRNKGNFPGRFSGRQFSNSRSEMNVSTLELGDSALYLCASSLAPFRDYGYTFGSGTRLTVV.

The rearrangement uses TRBV18 and TRBJ1-2; D unclear. The germline CDR1 and CDR2 sequences are KGHSH and LQKENI. V lost 6 bases and J lost 4, with 15 bases in between. The CDR3 extends over 14 amino acids. CDR3 DNA sequence: TGTGCCAGCTCCCCGGAGCGGGAAACCTATGGCTACACCTTC. Amino acid sequence: CASSPERETYGYTF.

The gene calls are TRBV5-1 and TRBJ2-1; D might be TRBD1 or TRBD2, each matching 5 bases. The V end was cut by 3 bases, the J end by 4 bases, with 17 bases between. This CDR3 is built from 16 residues. CDR1 is SGHRS, CDR2 YFSETQ, per germline. CDR3 nucleotide sequence: TGCGCCAGCAGCTGGAACGCCCGGGACGGATACAATGAGCAGTTCTTC. Encoded protein: CASSWNARDGYNEQFF.

The rearrangement links TRBV28 to TRBJ2-4, with D maybe TRBD2 (5 bases). The V gene lost 5 bases and the J gene lost 3 bases, with 11 bases spanning the gap. CDR3 size: 14 residues. The V gene's germline CDR1 is MDHEN and CDR2 SYDVKM. CDR3 nucleotides: TGTGCCAGCAGTACCCGACGGGGCAAAAACATTCAGTACTTC. It encodes CASSTRRGKNIQYF.

The V gene is TRBV5-1, the J gene TRBJ1-1, with D tentatively TRBD1 (5 bases). V lost 0 bases and J 3 bases, leaving 6 bases between the germline ends. Germline V gene data show CDR1 as SGHRS and CDR2 as YFSETQ. This CDR3 has 13 residues. The CDR3 spells CASSLETDTEAFF. CDR3 in DNA: TGCGCCAGCAGCTTGGAGACAGACACTGAAGCTTTCTTT.

This clone has only one observation. In nucleotides, the CDR3 is TGTGCTAGTGGTTACAGGGGAGACGAAAAACTGTTTTTT. Its translation is CASGYRGDEKLFF. V gene TRBV12-5 combines with J gene TRBJ1-4, with TRBD1 matching 7 bases. Germline V gives CDR1 LGHNT, CDR2 FRNRAP. This CDR3 has 13 amino acids. J was trimmed by 8 bases and V by 4 bases; bases with no gene match: 4.

V is TRBV5-1 and J is TRBJ2-3; 9 positions match TRBD1. Germline CDR1 reads SGHRS; CDR2 reads YFSETQ. Germline trimming cut 3 bases from V and 2 bases from J; bases unmatched to any gene: 4. This CDR3 region has 15 residues. The CDR3: CASSSGTGNTDTQYF. The CDR3, as DNA: TGCGCCAGCAGCTCCGGGACAGGGAACACAGATACGCAGTATTTT.

V usage is TRBV5-1 and J usage is TRBJ2-3; 11 bases map to TRBD2. The ends lost 3 bases at V and 2 bases at J; junction bases unmatched: 5. The CDR3 contains 16 residues. Germline-derived CDR1 and CDR2 are SGHRS and YFSETQ. CDR3 sequence (DNA): TGCGCCAGCAGCTCGGGACTAGCGGACCCCACAGATACGCAGTATTTT. Translation: CASSSGLADPTDTQYF.

The chain links TRBV27 to TRBJ2-6; a possible D gene is TRBD2 (6 bases). V shed 2 bases and J shed 4 bases, with 9 bases lying between them. Germline assignment: CDR1 MNHEY and CDR2 SMNVEV (reference sequence). The CDR3 is made up of 15 amino acids. CDR3 loop: CASSLTGDGANVLTF. CDR3 nucleotide sequence: TGTGCCAGCAGTTTAACGGGGGACGGGGCCAACGTCCTGACTTTC. Drawing the rest from reference TRBV27 and TRBJ2-6, the complete variable domain is EAQVTQNPRYLITVTGKKLTVTCSQNMNHEYMSWYRQDPGLGLRQIYYSMNVEVTDKGDVPEGYKVSRKEKRNFPLILESPSPNQTSLYFCASSLTGDGANVLTFGAGSRLTVL.

The table lists this clone with a count of one. The genes are TRBV5-1 and TRBJ2-5; either TRBD1 or TRBD2 may supply D (5 bases each). The CDR3 covers 15 residues. Trimming removed 4 bases at V and 4 bases at J, with 17 bases between. Germline V gene lookup returns CDR1 SGHRS and CDR2 YFSETQ. The CDR3 DNA is TGCGCCAGCAGCCCGGGGTGGGGACGAATAGAGACCCAGTACTTC. It translates to CASSPGWGRIETQYF.

In this sample, this clone turned up once. The CDR3 DNA reads TGTGCCAGCTCACCAACACCCGCGATTTCTAGCGGAGGACAAGAGACCCAGTACTTC. Translated, it gives CASSPTPAISSGGQETQYF. The V and J genes are TRBV18 and TRBJ2-5, with 7 positions matching TRBD2. Trimming cost V 2 bases and J 2 bases; bases outside gene matches: 17. This CDR3 contains 19 residues. Looked up from germline, CDR1 is KGHSH and CDR2 is LQKENI.

The chain joins TRBV15 to TRBJ1-1; the D is unclear. The germline V gene has CDR1 LNHNV and CDR2 YYDKDF (reference sequence). Trimming left V 1 base short and J 3 bases short, with 6 bases between. The CDR3 sequence is 13 residues long. The chain's CDR3 is CATSRAWDTEAFF. As DNA, the CDR3 is TGTGCCACCAGCAGAGCATGGGACACTGAAGCTTTCTTT.

This clone has only a few counts. This chain uses TRBV18 with TRBJ1-2; D gene ambiguous. Germline loops: CDR1 KGHSH, CDR2 LQKENI. The CDR3 sequence is 15 residues long. Trimming cost V 1 base and J 5 bases, with 14 bases left between them. The CDR3 DNA is TGTGCCAGCTCACCACAATTGAATGGTGAATATGGCTACACCTTC. As protein: CASSPQLNGEYGYTF.

This clone is labeled as medium-sized (0.01 to 0.1%). The V and J genes are TRBV5-1 and TRBJ1-5; D remains unclear. This CDR3 has 15 residues. Between the trimmed V and J ends, which lost 0 bases and 5 bases, there was a span of 12 bases. CDR1 is SGHRS, CDR2 YFSETQ, per germline. The CDR3 nucleotides are TGCGCCAGCAGCTTGGCCAGTACAGCCGATCAGCCCCAGCATTTT. Protein: CASSLASTADQPQHF.

This chain joins TRBV3-1 (or the pseudogene TRBV3-2) and TRBJ2-5, with D perhaps matching TRBD1 or TRBD2 (6 bases each). The V end was cut by 4 bases, the J end by 1 base, with 19 bases between. CDR3 size: 17 residues. Germline CDR1 reads LGHDT; CDR2 reads YNNKEL (reference sequence). CDR3 in amino acids: CASSPFSVPGAQETQYF. CDR3 sequence (DNA): TGTGCCAGCAGCCCCTTCTCCGTGCCGGGGGCCCAAGAGACCCAGTACTTC.

A few counts support this clone. The J gene is TRBJ2-1, the V gene TRBV5-4; D is perhaps TRBD1 or TRBD2 (6 bases each). The CDR3 spans 14 residues. Germline CDR1 is SGHNT and CDR2 is YYREEE (reference sequence). The V end was cut by 0 bases, the J end by 7 bases, with 11 bases between. CDR3 region: CASSLGLGGNEQFF. CDR3 in DNA: TGTGCCAGCAGCTTGGGGCTAGGGGGGAATGAGCAGTTCTTC.

The chain links TRBV2 to TRBJ2-5; TRBD1 or TRBD2 may be the D gene (6 bases each). Germline V lookup: CDR1 SNHLY, CDR2 FYNNEI. This CDR3 contains 16 residues. V gave up 7 bases and J gave up 4 bases, with 22 bases separating them. The chain's CDR3 is CASTPLPAQGGETQYF. CDR3 in DNA: TGTGCCAGCACCCCCCTCCCGGCACAGGGAGGAGAGACCCAGTACTTC.

The chain has TRBV6-5 and TRBJ2-7, with TRBD2 matching 13 bases. Germline V gives CDR1 MNHEY, CDR2 SVGAGI. CDR3 length: 16 residues. Trimming took 0 bases from V and 3 from J; bases not matched to a gene: 2. The CDR3 loop is CASSYSRTSGGYEQYF. CDR3 nucleotides: TGTGCCAGCAGTTACTCGCGGACTAGCGGGGGCTACGAGCAGTACTTC.

The chain is built from TRBV10-2 and TRBJ2-1, with 9 bases matching TRBD2. Per the germline V gene, CDR1 is WSHSY and CDR2 is SAAADI. This CDR3 spans 17 amino acids. V trimming: 7 bases; J trimming: 2 bases; junction bases outside the gene matches: 12. The DNA for the CDR3 is TGCGCCAGCATGACCCCCAACCGCGGGAGGGCCTACAATGAGCAGTTCTTC. Its translation is CASMTPNRGRAYNEQFF.

V and J are TRBV10-2 and TRBJ2-2; D is possibly TRBD2 (5 bases). The CDR3 is 17 amino acids. Trimming stripped 8 bases from V and 4 bases from J, with 23 bases between. Germline loops: CDR1 WSHSY, CDR2 SAAADI. CDR3 region: CASYITRYLAGTGELFF. For the CDR3, the DNA is TGCGCCAGCTACATTACCCGGTACCTGGCGGGCACCGGGGAGCTGTTTTTT.

The chain carries TRBV27 and TRBJ2-4; 8 bases line up with TRBD2. This CDR3 is built from 16 residues. V lost 2 bases to trimming and J lost 4 bases; unmatched junction nucleotides: 7. From germline, CDR1 is MNHEY and CDR2 SMNVEV (reference sequence). CDR3 protein: CASSLNYLAGKNIQYF. The DNA for the CDR3 is TGTGCCAGCAGTTTAAATTATCTAGCGGGTAAAAACATTCAGTACTTC.